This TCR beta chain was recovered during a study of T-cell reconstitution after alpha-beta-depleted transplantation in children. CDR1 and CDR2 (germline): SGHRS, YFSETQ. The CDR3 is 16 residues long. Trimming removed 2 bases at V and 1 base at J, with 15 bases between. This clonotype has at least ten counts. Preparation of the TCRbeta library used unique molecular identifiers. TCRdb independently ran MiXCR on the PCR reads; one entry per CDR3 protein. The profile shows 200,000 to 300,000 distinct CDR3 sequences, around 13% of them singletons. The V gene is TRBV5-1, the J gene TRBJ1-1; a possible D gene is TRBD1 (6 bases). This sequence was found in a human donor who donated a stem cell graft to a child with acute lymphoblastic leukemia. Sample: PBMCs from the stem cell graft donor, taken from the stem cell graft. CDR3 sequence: CASSFLQGTTNTEAFF. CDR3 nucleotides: TGCGCCAGCAGCTTTCTACAGGGAACTACGAACACTGAAGCTTTCTTT.